The 27 T cell receptor beta chains listed next were all sequenced from one sample in a study of regulatory T cells in long-lasting Graves disease. With iRepertoire HTBI primers and Arm-PCR of CDR3 regions, TCR beta libraries were built. TCRdb reanalysed the multiplex PCR reads using MiXCR and keeps one entry per CDR3 protein. The data contain about 300,000 distinct CDR3 sequences, 20% to 25% of them seen just once; the ten biggest clones take up around three fifths. Time point indicated: persistent/refractory GD, antithyroid drugs over 5 years with positive TRAb. RNA extracted from PBMCs served as the sequencing template. The sample here was peripheral blood mononuclear cells (PBMCs), taken when the disease was refractory, from a patient treated with antithyroid drugs. All receptors derive from a female donor with Graves disease.

This clonotype was seen a few times. The chain combines TRBV28 with TRBJ1-4, with a weak D call TRBD1 (5 bases). The CDR3 loop spans 15 amino acids. The V end lost 6 bases, the J end lost 8 bases, and 19 bases lay between the germline ends. CDR1 MDHEN and CDR2 SYDVKM come from the germline V gene. The CDR3 here is CASRLGAGLLEKLFF. The DNA of the CDR3 is TGTGCCAGCAGGTTAGGTGCGGGGCTCCTCGAAAAACTGTTTTTT.

V gene TRBV28 combines with J gene TRBJ2-1; 11 positions match TRBD2. V shed 6 bases, J shed 9 bases, and the junction held 1 base outside the gene matches. CDR1 MDHEN and CDR2 SYDVKM come from the germline V gene. This CDR3 is built from 12 residues. The CDR3 region is CASRLAGVEQFF. The CDR3 region has the DNA TGTGCCAGCAGACTAGCGGGAGTTGAGCAGTTCTTC.

This rearrangement joins TRBV6-1 to TRBJ2-6, with 8 positions matching TRBD1. Trimming at V came to 6 bases and at J to 1 base, leaving 8 bases not matched to a gene. This CDR3 has 17 residues. In germline, CDR1 is MNHNS, CDR2 SASEGT. For the CDR3, the DNA is TGTGCCAGCAGAGGCAGGGGGCTGCTTTCTGGGGCCAACGTCCTGACTTTC. The encoded protein is CASRGRGLLSGANVLTF.

The DNA of the CDR3 is TGTGCCAGCAGTTACGAGGGGGCAGGCTCCTACGAGCAGTACTTC. This encodes CASSYEGAGSYEQYF. The rearrangement joins TRBV6-2 or TRBV6-3 to TRBJ2-7; 7 bases match TRBD1. After removal of 2 bases from V and 0 bases from J, the junction contained 4 bases not matched to a gene. This CDR3 is built from 15 residues. CDR1 MNHEY and CDR2 SVGEGT come from the germline V gene.

This rearrangement joins TRBV24-1 to TRBJ2-1; D remains ambiguous. The CDR3 runs 12 residues. V was pared by 3 bases and J by 3 bases, with 2 bases between. Per germline, CDR1 KGHDR and CDR2 SFDVKD. The CDR3 here is CATSDNYNEQFF. The CDR3 DNA reads TGTGCCACCAGTGATAACTACAATGAGCAGTTCTTC.

This clonotype was detected many times. The chain joins TRBV2 to TRBJ1-1, with unresolved D. Germline-derived CDR1 and CDR2 are SNHLY and FYNNEI. The V end was cut by 4 bases, the J end by 1 base, with 19 bases between. The CDR3 extends over 17 amino acids. CDR3: CASSVRRPILSNTEAFF. For the CDR3, the DNA is TGTGCCAGCAGTGTTAGACGGCCTATCCTTTCGAACACTGAAGCTTTCTTT.

This clonotype has only a few counts. V usage is TRBV6-2 or TRBV6-3 and J usage is TRBJ2-5; 12 bases are shared with TRBD2. Germline V gene data show CDR1 as MNHEY and CDR2 as SVGEGT. This CDR3 has 17 amino acids. The trim removed 0 bases at V and 5 bases at J, leaving 7 bases unmatched. CDR3 DNA sequence: TGTGCCAGCAGTTACTCTTACCTAGCGGGAGGGCCGGAGACCCAGTACTTC. Its translation is CASSYSYLAGGPETQYF.

This clonotype was seen only once. The rearrangement uses TRBV20-1 and TRBJ1-5; TRBD1 matches 7 bases. The V segment lost 5 bases and the J segment 0 bases; nucleotides outside the gene matches: 10. Germline CDR1 and CDR2: DFQATT and SNEGSKA (reference sequence). The CDR3 is 16 amino acids. Here the CDR3 reads CSAGTVAGYSNQPQHF. Written as DNA, the CDR3 is TGCAGTGCTGGGACAGTTGCGGGCTATAGCAATCAGCCCCAGCATTTT.

The chain couples TRBV6-2 or TRBV6-3 to TRBJ2-5; D may be TRBD1 or TRBD2 (5 bases each). Germline-derived CDR1 and CDR2 are MNHEY and SVGEGT. The CDR3 consists of 14 residues. The V gene lost 6 bases and the J gene lost 1 base, with 12 bases spanning the gap. This CDR3 is CASSRSGAQETQYF. Here the CDR3 DNA reads TGTGCCAGCAGCCGATCCGGGGCCCAAGAGACCCAGTACTTC.

This clonotype was picked up a small number of times. V gene TRBV3-1 combines with J gene TRBJ2-7; 9 positions agree with TRBD2. V shed 4 bases, J shed 2 bases, and the junction held 6 bases outside the gene matches. Germline CDR1 is LGHDT and CDR2 is YNNKEL (reference sequence). The CDR3 sequence is 15 residues long. CDR3 nucleotides: TGTGCCAGCAGCCCCTCGACTAGCGGAACCTACGAGCAGTACTTC. Amino acid sequence: CASSPSTSGTYEQYF.

In its sample, this clonotype was seen a few times. V gene TRBV29-1 combines with J gene TRBJ1-1; TRBD1 might be the D (5 bases). Germline CDR1 is SQVTM and CDR2 is ANQGSEA. Trimming removed 5 bases at V and 0 bases at J, with 19 bases between. The CDR3 is 16 amino acids. CDR3 in DNA: TGCAGCGTTAGTAAAGGGGTGGGCGAGCTGAACACTGAAGCTTTCTTT. This translates into CSVSKGVGELNTEAFF.

This clonotype was observed at least ten times. The chain has TRBV2 and TRBJ2-7; the D gene is possibly TRBD1 (5 bases). Looked up from germline, CDR1 is SNHLY and CDR2 is FYNNEI. V lost 5 bases to trimming and J lost 5 bases, with 13 bases between them. This CDR3 has 13 residues. CDR3 sequence: CASSTGLMNEQYF. The CDR3 DNA reads as TGTGCCAGCAGTACAGGCCTCATGAACGAGCAGTACTTC.

This clonotype was observed at least ten times. The J gene is TRBJ1-1, the V gene TRBV7-2, with D unresolved. The CDR3 consists of 15 residues. Deletions cut 3 bases from V and 1 base from J, with 12 bases between. Per germline, CDR1 SGHTA and CDR2 FQGNSA. The CDR3 nucleotides are TGTGCCAGCAGCTTCGTGGGGTCGGGGAACACTGAAGCTTTCTTT. Residues: CASSFVGSGNTEAFF.

Many counts were recorded for this clonotype. The CDR3 DNA follows: TGTGCCAGCATTAGTACCGGGACAACCACCTACGAGCAGTACTTC. This encodes CASISTGTTTYEQYF. The chain employs TRBV2 and TRBJ2-7, with D possibly matching TRBD1 (6 bases). This CDR3 region has 15 residues. Per germline, CDR1 SNHLY and CDR2 FYNNEI. The V end lost 7 bases, the J end lost 2 bases, and 18 bases lay between the germline ends.

The gene calls are TRBV2 and TRBJ1-5, with TRBD1 matching over 8 bases. Germline trimming cut 2 bases from V and 7 bases from J; bases unmatched to any gene: 4. The V gene's germline CDR1 is SNHLY and CDR2 FYNNEI. The CDR3 spans 14 residues. For the CDR3, the DNA is TGTGCCAGCAGTGAAAACAGGGGGGACCAGCCCCAGCATTTT. Encoded protein: CASSENRGDQPQHF.

The chain couples TRBV30 to TRBJ2-7; weak D call: TRBD1 (6 bases). V lost 5 bases to trimming and J lost 8 bases, with 16 bases between them. The V gene's germline CDR1 is GTSNPN and CDR2 SVGIG (reference sequence). This CDR3 is built from 12 residues. The CDR3 loop is CAWQGMAAQQYF. Written as DNA, the CDR3 is TGTGCCTGGCAGGGGATGGCTGCCCAGCAGTACTTC. Based on the CDR3 plus reference TRBV30 and TRBJ2-7, the full variable domain is SQTIHQWPATLVQPVGSPLSLECTVEGTSNPNLYWYRQAAGRGLQLLFYSVGIGQISSEVPQNLSASRPQDRQFILSSKKLLLSDSGFYLCAWQGMAAQQYFGPGTRLTVT.

This clonotype was detected many times. The chain uses TRBV27 and TRBJ2-7; 7 nucleotides align to TRBD1. Germline V gene data show CDR1 as MNHEY and CDR2 as SMNVEV (reference sequence). Unmatched junction bases numbered 8, after V lost 5 bases and J lost 4 bases. This CDR3 contains 14 residues. CDR3: CASSPTTGWYEQYF. As DNA, the CDR3 is TGTGCCAGCAGTCCGACGACAGGGTGGTACGAGCAGTACTTC.

The table lists this clonotype with many counts. The chain employs TRBV28 and TRBJ1-5, with TRBD1 as a possible D gene (5 bases). V lost 6 bases to trimming and J lost 4 bases, with 16 bases between them. CDR3 size: 15 residues. Germline CDR1 reads MDHEN; CDR2 reads SYDVKM. This chain's CDR3 is CASSPFGPGNQPQHF. Written as DNA, the CDR3 is TGTGCCAGCAGCCCGTTTGGGCCAGGGAATCAGCCCCAGCATTTT.

This clonotype turned up a few times. The CDR3: CSATDRGETQYF. The CDR3 region has the DNA TGCAGTGCTACTGACAGGGGAGAGACCCAGTACTTC. J is TRBJ2-5 and V is TRBV20-1; 8 nucleotides align to TRBD1. The J segment lost 4 bases and the V segment lost 4 bases, leaving 2 bases of the junction unmatched. Germline V CDR1 and CDR2: DFQATT, SNEGSKA (reference sequence). This CDR3 comprises 12 residues.

The V and J genes are TRBV3-1 and TRBJ2-7; D gene ambiguous. V dropped 0 bases and J dropped 3 bases, with 9 bases sitting between them. The CDR3 consists of 14 residues. Germline V gene lookup returns CDR1 LGHDT and CDR2 YNNKEL (reference sequence). This CDR3 reads CASSQEGRSYEQYF. The CDR3 DNA reads TGTGCCAGCAGCCAAGAAGGTCGGAGCTACGAGCAGTACTTC.

This clonotype came up many times. The chain couples TRBV5-5 to TRBJ1-1; no clear D gene. The V end lost 1 base, the J end lost 6 bases, and 16 bases lay between the germline ends. CDR1 SGHKS and CDR2 YYEKEE come from the germline V gene (reference sequence). This CDR3 has 15 residues. Here the CDR3 reads CASSLRFGGVPEAFF. Here the CDR3 DNA reads TGTGCCAGCAGCTTGCGGTTTGGTGGGGTCCCTGAAGCTTTCTTT.

In this sample, this clonotype turned up a few times. The V call is TRBV18, the J call TRBJ2-5, with 11 nucleotides matching TRBD2. Germline-derived CDR1 and CDR2 are KGHSH and LQKENI. This CDR3 has 16 amino acids. J lost 2 bases, V lost 3 bases, and 5 bases had no gene match. The DNA of the CDR3 is TGTGCCAGCTCACCTGGGACTAGCGGCTATCAAGAGACCCAGTACTTC. Translated: CASSPGTSGYQETQYF.

The genes are TRBV7-2 and TRBJ2-1; D is unclear. V was pared by 3 bases and J by 8 bases, with 8 bases between. The CDR3 sequence is 12 residues long. In germline, CDR1 is SGHTA, CDR2 FQGNSA. CDR3 nucleotides: TGTGCCAGCAGCTTTGTCGACTATGAGCAGTTCTTC. It is translated as CASSFVDYEQFF.

This clonotype was seen more than once but under ten times. The rearrangement links TRBV28 to TRBJ1-1, with 7 nucleotides matching TRBD1. After removal of 5 bases from V and 1 base from J, the junction contained 4 bases not matched to a gene. CDR1 is MDHEN and CDR2 is SYDVKM in the germline V gene. The CDR3 sequence is 14 residues long. CDR3 sequence: CASSRGGGNTEAFF. CDR3 bases: TGTGCCAGCAGTAGAGGGGGCGGGAACACTGAAGCTTTCTTT.

The chain carries TRBV30 and TRBJ2-4; TRBD1 matches 8 bases. V was clipped by 4 bases and J by 15 bases; unmatched bases: 11. This CDR3 region has 12 residues. Germline-derived CDR1 and CDR2 are GTSNPN and SVGIG (reference sequence). CDR3: CAWTTRTGQMYF. The CDR3 DNA reads as TGTGCCTGGACCACCCGGACAGGGCAGATGTACTTC. Variable domain in full (rest from reference TRBV30 and TRBJ2-4): SQTIHQWPATLVQPVGSPLSLECTVEGTSNPNLYWYRQAAGRGLQLLFYSVGIGQISSEVPQNLSASRPQDRQFILSSKKLLLSDSGFYLCAWTTRTGQMYFGAGTRLSVL.

There are many counts of this clonotype. This chain uses TRBV28 with TRBJ2-2, with D perhaps TRBD1 or TRBD2 (5 bases each). The germline V gene encodes CDR1 MDHEN and CDR2 SYDVKM. V gave up 7 bases and J gave up 0 bases, with 6 bases separating them. The CDR3 runs to 13 residues. The DNA of the CDR3 is TGTGCCAGCACGGGACCGAACACCGGGGAGCTGTTTTTT. This sequence encodes CASTGPNTGELFF. Together with reference TRBV28 and TRBJ2-2, the CDR3 gives the full variable domain: DVKVTQSSRYLVKRTGEKVFLECVQDMDHENMFWYRQDPGLGLRLIYFSYDVKMKEKGDIPEGYSVSREKKERFSLILESASTNQTSMYLCASTGPNTGELFFGEGSRLTVL.

This clonotype was detected a few times. The chain couples TRBV19 to TRBJ1-4, with D possibly being TRBD1 (6 bases). This CDR3 has 17 amino acids. Trimming pared 4 bases from V and 0 bases from J, leaving 15 bases between. Germline lookup yields CDR1 LNHDA and CDR2 SQIVND (reference sequence). The CDR3, as DNA: TGTGCCAGTAGTAATCCTCGACAGGTTGCAACTAATGAAAAACTGTTTTTT. This encodes CASSNPRQVATNEKLFF.